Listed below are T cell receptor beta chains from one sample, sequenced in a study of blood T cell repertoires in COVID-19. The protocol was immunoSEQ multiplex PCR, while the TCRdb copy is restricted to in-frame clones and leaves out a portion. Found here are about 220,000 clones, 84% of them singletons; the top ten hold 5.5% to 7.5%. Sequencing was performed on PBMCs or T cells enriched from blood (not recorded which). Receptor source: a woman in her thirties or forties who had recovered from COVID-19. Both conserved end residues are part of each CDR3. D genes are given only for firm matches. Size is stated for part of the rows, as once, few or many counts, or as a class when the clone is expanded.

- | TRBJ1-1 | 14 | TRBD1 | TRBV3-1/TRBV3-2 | CASSQVSGGTEAFF | TGTGCCAGCAGCCAAGTTTCAGGGGGCACTGAAGCTTTCTTT
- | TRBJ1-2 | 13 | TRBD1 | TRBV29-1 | CSAYDRGNYGYTF | TGCAGCGCGTATGACAGGGGGAACTATGGCTACACCTTC
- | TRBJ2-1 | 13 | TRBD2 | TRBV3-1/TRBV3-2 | CASSQAPLAEQFF | TGTGCCAGCAGCCAAGCCCCACTAGCGGAGCAGTTCTTC
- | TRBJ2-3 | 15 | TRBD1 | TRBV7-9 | CASSLGTGQGDTQYF | TGTGCCAGCAGCCTCGGGACAGGGCAGGGAGATACGCAGTATTTT
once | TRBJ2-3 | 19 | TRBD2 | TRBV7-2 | CASSLEPIGPAGITDTQYF | TGTGCCAGCAGCCTAGAGCCCATAGGGCCAGCGGGAATTACAGATACGCAGTATTTT
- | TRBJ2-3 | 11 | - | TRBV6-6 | CASSGRDTQYF | TGTGCCAGCAGTGGGAGGGATACGCAGTATTTT
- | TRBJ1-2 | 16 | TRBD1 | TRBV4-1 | CARSRRITGTGSGYTF | TGCGCCCGCAGCCGCCGAATTACCGGGACAGGGAGTGGCTACACCTTC
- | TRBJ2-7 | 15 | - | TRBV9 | CASSVEAPGTYEQYF | TGTGCCAGCAGCGTAGAAGCGCCGGGGACCTACGAGCAGTACTTC
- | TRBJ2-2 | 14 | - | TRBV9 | CASSARLDTGELFF | TGTGCCAGCAGCGCTCGACTAGACACCGGGGAGCTGTTTTTT
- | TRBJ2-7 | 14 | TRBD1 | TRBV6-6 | CASSYSGQGYEQYF | TGTGCCAGCAGTTACTCTGGACAGGGTTACGAGCAGTACTTC
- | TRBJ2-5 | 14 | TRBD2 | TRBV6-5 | CASRQTSGRETQYF | TGTGCCAGCAGACAGACTAGCGGGAGAGAGACCCAGTACTTC
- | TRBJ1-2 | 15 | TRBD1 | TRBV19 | CASTHGQGVNYGYTF | TGTGCCAGTACCCATGGACAGGGCGTTAACTATGGCTACACCTTC
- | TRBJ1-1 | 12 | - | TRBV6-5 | CASSIGGTEAFF | TGTGCCAGCAGCATAGGGGGTACTGAAGCTTTCTTT
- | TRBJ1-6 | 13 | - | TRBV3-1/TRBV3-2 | CASSQERGSPLHF | TGTGCCAGCAGCCAGGAAAGGGGTTCACCCCTCCACTTT
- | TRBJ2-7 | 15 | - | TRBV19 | CASSPHGETVYEQYF | TGTGCCAGTAGTCCACACGGGGAGACGGTCTACGAGCAGTACTTC
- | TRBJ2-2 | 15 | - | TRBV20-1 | CSASPQAVVGGELFF | TGCAGTGCTAGTCCTCAGGCAGTCGTTGGCGGGGAGCTGTTTTTT
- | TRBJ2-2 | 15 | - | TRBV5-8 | CASSLAGWDTGELFF | TGTGCCAGCAGCCTGGCAGGTTGGGACACCGGGGAGCTGTTTTTT
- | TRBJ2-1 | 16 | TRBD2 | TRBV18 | CASSSAGTSVYNEQFF | TGTGCCAGCTCATCCGCCGGGACTAGCGTCTACAATGAGCAGTTCTTC
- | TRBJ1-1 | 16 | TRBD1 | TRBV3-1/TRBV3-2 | CASKDWGQGGNTEAFF | TGTGCCAGCAAGGATTGGGGACAGGGCGGGAACACTGAAGCTTTCTTT
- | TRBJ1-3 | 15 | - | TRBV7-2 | CASSLERGRGYTIYF | TGTGCCAGCAGCTTAGAAAGGGGGAGGGGATACACCATATATTTT
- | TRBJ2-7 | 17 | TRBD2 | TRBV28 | CASSLWAVGGTPYEQYF | TGTGCCAGCAGTCTATGGGCCGTCGGGGGGACCCCCTACGAGCAGTACTTC
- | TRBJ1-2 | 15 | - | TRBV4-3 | CASSQGTTGYYGYTF | TGCGCCAGCAGCCAAGGGACTACAGGATACTATGGCTACACCTTC
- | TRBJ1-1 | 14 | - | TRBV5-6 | CASSSGIAAAEAFF | TGTGCCAGCAGCTCAGGCATCGCAGCGGCTGAAGCTTTCTTT
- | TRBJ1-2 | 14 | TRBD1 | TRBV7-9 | CASSLRDRVVGYTF | TGTGCCAGCAGCTTACGGGACAGGGTGGTAGGCTACACCTTC